This entry is about one T cell receptor (beta chain). Sequencing used immunoSEQ multiplex PCR; TCRdb keeps in-frame clones, though not all of them. Of more than 110,000 clones detected, about four fifths appear once; the ten largest clones hold 5.5%. This entry comes from a study of blood T cell repertoires in COVID-19. Study background: There were acute and convalescent COVID-19 samples, and they came from the United States, Italy and Spain.

Enrolled through a virtual design, the participants were between roughly 18 and 100 years of age and came from 24 US areas. Participants' reported clinical history set cohort assignment. With 3 bases removed from V and 0 bases from J, the gap between germline ends came to 9 bases. This CDR3 region has 15 residues. From germline, CDR1 is LGHNA and CDR2 YSLEER. The rearrangement joins TRBV4-3 to TRBJ2-1; D gene ambiguous. The source of this sequence is a man aged 40-50 years with acute COVID-19. The specimen sequenced was PBMCs or T cells enriched from blood (not recorded which). The CDR3 here is CASSQEIGSYNEQFF. The CDR3 DNA follows: TGCGCCAGCAGCCAGGAGATAGGCTCCTACAATGAGCAGTTCTTC.